The 24 T cell receptor beta chains in this list originate from one sample, sequenced in a study of OX40 agonist ivuxolimab in advanced cancers. Some clones are missing from TCRdb's copy, which holds only in-frame ones; the method was immunoSEQ multiplex PCR. This table has 95,000 to 100,000 clones, about 86% appearing once. The sequencing here drew on CD4+ or CD8+ T cells sorted from blood, taken in a trial of the OX40 agonist ivuxolimab. The receptors derive from an adult with an advanced solid tumor such as melanoma, head and neck, liver or kidney cancer.

V gene TRBV4-1 combines with J gene TRBJ2-2; TRBD2 might be the D (5 bases). CDR3 length: 14 residues. The V and J ends lost 10 bases and 5 bases respectively, with 17 bases between them. Germline assignment: CDR1 MGHRA and CDR2 YSYEKL. The CDR3 DNA is TGCGCCACCCGAGAGGGATACGGGACCGGGGAGCTGTTTTTT. Protein: CATREGYGTGELFF.

The chain is built from TRBV27 and TRBJ1-6; D is undetermined. The V end lost 1 base, the J end lost 0 bases, and 13 bases lay between the germline ends. The CDR3 extends over 18 amino acids. Germline V gene sequence: CDR1 MNHEY, CDR2 SMNVEV (reference sequence). The CDR3 spells CASSLFLGRSSYNSPLHF. The CDR3 DNA is TGTGCCAGCAGTTTATTCCTGGGCAGGAGCTCCTATAATTCACCCCTCCACTTT.

This clone was counted a few times. V usage is TRBV7-2 and J usage is TRBJ2-2; D perhaps matches TRBD2 (5 bases). The CDR3 sequence is 15 residues long. V was trimmed by 7 bases and J by 4 bases, leaving 16 bases between them. The germline gives CDR1 SGHTA, CDR2 FQGNSA. The chain's CDR3 is CASNPSGWGTGELFF. The CDR3 nucleotides are TGTGCCAGCAATCCCAGCGGCTGGGGCACCGGGGAGCTGTTTTTT.

Only a few counts were recorded for this clone. DNA of the CDR3: TGTGCCAGCAGCATGACAGGACAGAAGAATTCACCCCTCCACTTT. This codes for CASSMTGQKNSPLHF. The V gene is TRBV7-2, the J gene TRBJ1-6, with D perhaps matching TRBD1 (6 bases). Germline V lookup: CDR1 SGHTA, CDR2 FQGNSA. The CDR3 spans 15 residues. Between the trimmed V and J ends, which lost 5 bases and 7 bases, there was a span of 15 bases. The entire variable domain, with the rest obtained from reference TRBV7-2 and TRBJ1-6, is as follows: GAGVSQSPSNKVTEKGKDVELRCDPISGHTALYWYRQSLGQGLEFLIYFQGNSAPDKSGLPSDRFSAERTGGSVSTLTIQRTQQEDSAVYLCASSMTGQKNSPLHFGNGTRLTVT.

The chain employs TRBV25-1 and TRBJ2-3, with 12 bases fitting TRBD2. V shed 2 bases and J 7 bases; nucleotides not matched to a gene: 4. CDR1 and CDR2 from the germline V gene are MGHDK and SYGVNS. This CDR3 comprises 15 residues. The CDR3 is CASSELLAGGNTQYF. The CDR3 DNA follows: TGTGCCAGCAGTGAACTACTAGCGGGAGGAAATACGCAGTATTTT.

This chain links TRBV7-2 with TRBJ2-7; a weak D match, TRBD1 (6 bases). This CDR3 is built from 15 residues. V gave up 3 bases and J gave up 0 bases, with 12 bases separating them. CDR1 SGHTA and CDR2 FQGNSA come from the germline V gene. The chain's CDR3 is CASSFLRGGSYEQYF. The CDR3 nucleotides read TGTGCCAGCAGCTTTCTCCGAGGGGGCTCCTACGAGCAGTACTTC.

The chain uses TRBV2 and TRBJ1-2; D remains unclear. Germline V gene lookup returns CDR1 SNHLY and CDR2 FYNNEI. With 6 bases removed from V and 8 bases from J, the gap between germline ends came to 13 bases. The CDR3 runs to 12 residues. CDR3 sequence: CASRPERGGYTF. The CDR3 nucleotides are TGTGCCAGCAGGCCCGAAAGAGGGGGCTACACCTTC.

This chain links TRBV29-1 with TRBJ2-3, with D unresolved. Trimming took 1 base from V and 3 from J, leaving 5 bases between them. The germline CDR1 and CDR2 sequences are SQVTM and ANQGSEA. The CDR3 totals 12 residues. CDR3 DNA sequence: TGCAGCGTTGAAGTCGGAACAGATACGCAGTATTTT. Its protein product is CSVEVGTDTQYF.

This clone was detected only a few times. This sequence joins TRBV2 and TRBJ1-2, with 7 positions matching TRBD1. The CDR3 contains 16 residues. CDR1 SNHLY and CDR2 FYNNEI come from the germline V gene. Unmatched junction bases numbered 14, after V lost 7 bases and J lost 3 bases. CDR3 coding DNA: TGTGCCAGCACCATACTCGGGACAGCTACATACTATGGCTACACCTTC. This encodes CASTILGTATYYGYTF.

The rearrangement joins TRBV4-3 to TRBJ2-3; 12 bases are a match to TRBD2. This CDR3 region has 17 residues. In germline, CDR1 is LGHNA, CDR2 YSLEER. V shed 5 bases and J 3 bases; nucleotides not matched to a gene: 9. CDR3 loop: CASSAYSTSGGTDTQYF. The DNA of the CDR3 is TGCGCCAGCAGCGCTTATTCGACTAGCGGGGGAACAGATACGCAGTATTTT.

This rearrangement joins TRBV5-1 to TRBJ2-1; D is perhaps TRBD1 (6 bases). The CDR3 totals 14 residues. Germline CDR1 is SGHRS and CDR2 is YFSETQ. The V gene lost 4 bases and the J gene lost 6 bases, with 14 bases spanning the gap. The CDR3: CASSHRDGGNEQFF. The CDR3 DNA sequence: TGCGCCAGCAGCCACAGGGATGGTGGCAATGAGCAGTTCTTC. Based on the CDR3 plus reference TRBV5-1 and TRBJ2-1, the full variable domain is KAGVTQTPRYLIKTRGQQVTLSCSPISGHRSVSWYQQTPGQGLQFLFEYFSETQRNKGNFPGRFSGRQFSNSRSEMNVSTLELGDSALYLCASSHRDGGNEQFFGPGTRLTVL.

The chain combines TRBV15 with TRBJ2-3; the D is unclear. Trimming removed 0 bases at V and 0 bases at J, with 10 bases between. CDR3 length equals 16 residues. CDR1 LNHNV and CDR2 YYDKDF come from the germline V gene (reference sequence). CDR3: CATSRDRWSSTDTQYF. The DNA for the CDR3 is TGTGCCACCAGCAGAGATCGCTGGAGCAGCACAGATACGCAGTATTTT. Full variable domain (outside the CDR3, taken from reference TRBV15 and TRBJ2-3): DAMVIQNPRYQVTQFGKPVTLSCSQTLNHNVMYWYQQKSSQAPKLLFHYYDKDFNNEADTPDNFQSRRPNTSFCFLDIRSPGLGDTAMYLCATSRDRWSSTDTQYFGPGTRLTVL.

This chain joins TRBV7-3 and TRBJ2-3; D might be TRBD2 (6 bases). This CDR3 has 15 amino acids. The germline CDR1 and CDR2 sequences are SGHTA and FQGTGA. The V and J ends lost 6 bases and 2 bases respectively, with 15 bases between them. CDR3 amino acids: CASSLNSGYTDTQYF. CDR3 nucleotide sequence: TGTGCCAGCAGTTTGAACAGCGGGTACACAGATACGCAGTATTTT.

This chain connects TRBV5-8 to TRBJ2-1; the match to TRBD2 covers 11 bases. Germline V gene data show CDR1 as SGHTS and CDR2 as YDEGEE. V was pared by 3 bases and J by 4 bases, with 6 bases of the junction left unmatched. This CDR3 has 16 residues. CDR3: CASSYGTSGRYNEQFF. In DNA form, the CDR3 reads TGTGCCAGCAGCTACGGGACTAGCGGCCGATACAATGAGCAGTTCTTC.

This clone came up once. The V and J genes are TRBV7-2 and TRBJ2-1; D may match TRBD1 or TRBD2 (5 bases each). Trimming stripped 11 bases from V and 5 bases from J, with 22 bases between. The CDR3 has 15 residues. CDR1 is SGHTA, CDR2 FQGNSA, per germline. The CDR3: CASAPWGSADNEQFF. The CDR3, as DNA: TGTGCCTCTGCACCCTGGGGGAGCGCGGACAATGAGCAGTTCTTC.

The rearrangement links TRBV14 to TRBJ2-1; D uncertain. CDR3 length: 16 amino acids. CDR1 and CDR2 (germline): SGHDN, FVKESK. V was pared by 3 bases and J by 0 bases, with 12 bases between. The chain's CDR3 is CASSHPTGVSYNEQFF. The CDR3 DNA reads TGTGCCAGCAGCCACCCGACTGGGGTCTCCTACAATGAGCAGTTCTTC.

V usage is TRBV7-2 and J usage is TRBJ1-2; D possibly corresponds to TRBD1 (5 bases). Per germline, CDR1 SGHTA and CDR2 FQGNSA. V gave up 4 bases and J gave up 8 bases, with 20 bases separating them. The CDR3 is made up of 15 amino acids. The CDR3 DNA reads TGTGCCAGCAGCTCTCCGACTGGGAGGGGTCGGGGCTACACCTTC. This encodes CASSSPTGRGRGYTF.

The V call is TRBV28, the J call TRBJ2-7; TRBD1 agrees at 7 bases. The CDR3 is 15 residues long. V lost 4 bases and J lost 7; bases outside the gene matches: 13. Germline CDR1 is MDHEN and CDR2 is SYDVKM. The CDR3 reads CASSSPGQPPFEQYF. The CDR3, as DNA: TGTGCCAGCAGTTCCCCGGGACAGCCGCCCTTTGAGCAGTACTTC.

The genes are TRBV4-1 and TRBJ2-7, with D perhaps TRBD1 (7 bases). CDR1 and CDR2 (germline): MGHRA, YSYEKL. This CDR3 is built from 14 residues. V was pared by 0 bases and J by 5 bases, with 11 bases between. The CDR3 sequence: CASSQEPGGNEQYF. CDR3 DNA sequence: TGCGCCAGCAGCCAAGAACCAGGGGGGAACGAGCAGTACTTC.

The rearrangement joins TRBV5-4 to TRBJ2-1; D is perhaps TRBD1 (6 bases). The CDR3 has 15 amino acids. V was trimmed by 1 base and J by 2 bases, leaving 10 bases between them. Germline V gene data show CDR1 as SGHNT and CDR2 as YYREEE (reference sequence). The CDR3 DNA sequence: TGTGCCAGCAGCTTGAAGACAGGTGCCTACAATGAGCAGTTCTTC. Protein product: CASSLKTGAYNEQFF.

Notes on this clone: The same CDR3 arises from other DNA sequences in this sample as well. V and J are TRBV7-2 and TRBJ2-1; 8 nucleotides align to TRBD2. The CDR3 is made up of 15 amino acids. Trimming removed 5 bases from V and 0 bases from J; junction bases left unmatched: 3. Looked up from germline, CDR1 is SGHTA and CDR2 is FQGNSA. CDR3 sequence (DNA): TGTGCCAGCAGCACTAGCGGAGGCTCCTACAATGAGCAGTTCTTC. As protein: CASSTSGGSYNEQFF.

The chain couples TRBV5-6 to TRBJ2-7; 8 nucleotides line up with TRBD1. V shed 2 bases, J shed 1 base, and the junction held 11 bases outside the gene matches. Germline V CDR1 and CDR2: SGHDT, YYEEEE. CDR3 length equals 17 residues. CDR3 loop: CASSFPHLTGGSYEQYF. DNA for the CDR3: TGTGCCAGCAGCTTTCCCCACCTCACAGGGGGTTCCTACGAGCAGTACTTC. Full variable domain (remainder filled in from reference TRBV5-6 and TRBJ2-7): DAGVTQSPTHLIKTRGQQVTLRCSPKSGHDTVSWYQQALGQGPQFIFQYYEEEERQRGNFPDRFSGHQFPNYSSELNVNALLLGDSALYLCASSFPHLTGGSYEQYFGPGTRLTVT.

The chain is built from TRBV5-5 and TRBJ1-1; TRBD1 aligns across 8 bases. The CDR3 is 17 residues long. With 1 base clipped from V and 0 bases from J, the junction kept 8 bases outside the gene matches. Germline values: CDR1 SGHKS, CDR2 YYEKEE (reference sequence). The CDR3 DNA is TGTGCCAGCAGCTTGAGGCAGGGGGCGAGGATGAACACTGAAGCTTTCTTT. This translates into CASSLRQGARMNTEAFF.

J is TRBJ2-2 and V is TRBV7-2; D unresolved. In germline, CDR1 is SGHTA, CDR2 FQGNSA. Trimming took 3 bases from V and 1 from J, leaving 12 bases between them. This CDR3 has 16 amino acids. The CDR3: CASSFVQVKNTGELFF. The CDR3 DNA is TGTGCCAGCAGCTTCGTCCAGGTGAAGAACACCGGGGAGCTGTTTTTT. The full variable domain, with the rest looked up from reference TRBV7-2 and TRBJ2-2, is GAGVSQSPSNKVTEKGKDVELRCDPISGHTALYWYRQSLGQGLEFLIYFQGNSAPDKSGLPSDRFSAERTGGSVSTLTIQRTQQEDSAVYLCASSFVQVKNTGELFFGEGSRLTVL.